The present T cell receptor (beta chain) was sequenced within a study of identical twins. This clonotype occurred a few times. TCRdb reprocessed the 5' RACE reads with MiXCR, giving one entry per CDR3 protein. Found here are 1.5 million to 2 million distinct CDR3 sequences, 25% to 35% of them singletons; the top ten hold 0.27%. The CDR3 spans 14 residues. Between the trimmed V and J ends, which lost 1 base and 3 bases, there was a span of 9 bases. CDR1 is SGHTA, CDR2 FQGNSA, per germline. Sequencing was performed on cord blood. This sequence originates from a newborn girl in good health. V gene TRBV7-2 combines with J gene TRBJ1-2; D is possibly TRBD1 (6 bases). In DNA form, the CDR3 reads TGTGCCAGCAGCTTAGACGGACAGTACTATGGCTACACCTTC. This sequence encodes CASSLDGQYYGYTF.